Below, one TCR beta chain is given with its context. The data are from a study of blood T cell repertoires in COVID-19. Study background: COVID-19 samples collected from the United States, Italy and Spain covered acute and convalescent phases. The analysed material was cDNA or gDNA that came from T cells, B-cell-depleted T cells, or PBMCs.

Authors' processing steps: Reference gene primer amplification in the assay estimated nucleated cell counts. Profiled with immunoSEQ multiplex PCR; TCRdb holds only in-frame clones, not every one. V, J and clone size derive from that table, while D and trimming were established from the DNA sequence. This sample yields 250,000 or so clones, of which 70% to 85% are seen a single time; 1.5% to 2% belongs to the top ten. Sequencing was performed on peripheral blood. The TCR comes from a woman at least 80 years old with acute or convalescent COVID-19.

The CDR3 bases are TGTGCCAGCAGCTTGGATGGAGGGGAGAAGCCCCAGCATTTT. This gives the protein CASSLDGGEKPQHF. This chain uses TRBV5-8 with TRBJ1-5, with D possibly TRBD1 on 5 matching bases. V lost 0 bases to trimming and J lost 8 bases, with 12 bases between them. Germline loops: CDR1 SGHTS, CDR2 YDEGEE. The CDR3 has 14 residues.